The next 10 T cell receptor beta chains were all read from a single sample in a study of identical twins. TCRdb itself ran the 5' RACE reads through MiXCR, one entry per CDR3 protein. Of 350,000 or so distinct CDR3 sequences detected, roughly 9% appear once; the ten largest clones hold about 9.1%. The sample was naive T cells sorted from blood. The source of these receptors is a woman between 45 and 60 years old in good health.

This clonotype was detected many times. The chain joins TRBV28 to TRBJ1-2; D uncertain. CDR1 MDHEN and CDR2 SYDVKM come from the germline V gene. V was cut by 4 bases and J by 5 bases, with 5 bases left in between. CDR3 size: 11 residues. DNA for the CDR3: TGTGCCAGCAGTTCCTCTTATGGCTACACCTTC. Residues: CASSSSYGYTF.

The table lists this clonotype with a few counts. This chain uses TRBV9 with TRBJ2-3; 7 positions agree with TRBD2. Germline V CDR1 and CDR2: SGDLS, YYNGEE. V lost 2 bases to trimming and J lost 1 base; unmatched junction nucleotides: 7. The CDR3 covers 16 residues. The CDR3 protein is CASSVRGGSRTDTQYF. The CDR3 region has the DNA TGTGCCAGCAGCGTCCGAGGCGGGAGCCGCACAGATACGCAGTATTTT. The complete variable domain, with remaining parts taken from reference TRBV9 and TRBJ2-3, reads DSGVTQTPKHLITATGQRVTLRCSPRSGDLSVYWYQQSLDQGLQFLIQYYNGEERAKGNILERFSAQQFPDLHSELNLSSLELGDSALYFCASSVRGGSRTDTQYFGPGTRLTVL.

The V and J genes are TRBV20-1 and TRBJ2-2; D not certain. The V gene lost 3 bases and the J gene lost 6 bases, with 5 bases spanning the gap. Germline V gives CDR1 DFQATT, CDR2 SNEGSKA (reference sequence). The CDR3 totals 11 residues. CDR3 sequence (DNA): TGCAGTGCTAGGTTGGCCGGGGAGCTGTTTTTT. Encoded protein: CSARLAGELFF.

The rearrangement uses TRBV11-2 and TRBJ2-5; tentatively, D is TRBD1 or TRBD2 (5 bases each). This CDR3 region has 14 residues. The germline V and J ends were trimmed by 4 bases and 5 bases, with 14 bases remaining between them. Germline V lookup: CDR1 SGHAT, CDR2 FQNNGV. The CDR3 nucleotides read TGTGCCAGCAGCTGGGGTGGGGGTGTGGAGACCCAGTACTTC. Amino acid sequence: CASSWGGGVETQYF.

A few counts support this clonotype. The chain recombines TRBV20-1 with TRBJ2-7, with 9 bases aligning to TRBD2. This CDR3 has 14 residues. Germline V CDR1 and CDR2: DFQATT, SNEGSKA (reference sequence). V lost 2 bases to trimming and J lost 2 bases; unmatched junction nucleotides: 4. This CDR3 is CSARKAGGTYEQYV. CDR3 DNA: TGCAGTGCTAGAAAAGCGGGAGGAACCTACGAGCAGTACGTC.

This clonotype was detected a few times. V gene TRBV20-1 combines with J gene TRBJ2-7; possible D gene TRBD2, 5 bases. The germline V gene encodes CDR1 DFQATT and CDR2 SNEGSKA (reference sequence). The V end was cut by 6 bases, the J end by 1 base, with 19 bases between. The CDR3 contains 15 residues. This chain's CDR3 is CSATGASGLSYEQYF. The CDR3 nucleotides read TGCAGTGCCACGGGCGCCAGCGGCTTATCCTACGAGCAGTACTTC.

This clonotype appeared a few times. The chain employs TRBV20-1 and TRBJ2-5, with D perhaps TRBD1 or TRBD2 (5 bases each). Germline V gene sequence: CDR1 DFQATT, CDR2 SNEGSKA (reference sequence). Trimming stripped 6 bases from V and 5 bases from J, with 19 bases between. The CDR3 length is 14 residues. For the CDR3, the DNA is TGCAGTGCCCCGACAGATCAAGAGGGGGAGACCCAGTACTTC. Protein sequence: CSAPTDQEGETQYF.

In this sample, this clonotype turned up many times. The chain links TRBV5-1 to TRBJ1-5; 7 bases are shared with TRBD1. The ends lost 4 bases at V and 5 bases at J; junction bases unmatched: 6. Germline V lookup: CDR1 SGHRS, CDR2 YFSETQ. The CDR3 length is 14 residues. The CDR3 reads CASSPGGVDQPQHF. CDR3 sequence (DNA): TGCGCCAGCAGCCCAGGGGGAGTGGATCAGCCCCAGCATTTT.

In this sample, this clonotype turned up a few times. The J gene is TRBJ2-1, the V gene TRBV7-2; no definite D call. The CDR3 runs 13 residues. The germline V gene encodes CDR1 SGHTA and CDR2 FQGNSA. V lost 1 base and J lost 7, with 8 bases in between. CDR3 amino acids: CASSLEALNEQFF. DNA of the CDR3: TGTGCCAGCAGCTTAGAGGCTTTGAATGAGCAGTTCTTC. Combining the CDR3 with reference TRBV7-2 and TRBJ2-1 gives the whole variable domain GAGVSQSPSNKVTEKGKDVELRCDPISGHTALYWYRQSLGQGLEFLIYFQGNSAPDKSGLPSDRFSAERTGGSVSTLTIQRTQQEDSAVYLCASSLEALNEQFFGPGTRLTVL.

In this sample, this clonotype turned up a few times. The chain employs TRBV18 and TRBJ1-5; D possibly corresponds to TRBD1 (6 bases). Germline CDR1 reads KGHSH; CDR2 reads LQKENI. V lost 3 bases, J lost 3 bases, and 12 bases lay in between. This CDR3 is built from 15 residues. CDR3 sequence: CASSPLQGLNQPQHF. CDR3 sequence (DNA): TGTGCCAGCTCACCGCTTCAGGGGCTCAATCAGCCCCAGCATTTT.